One and the same sample provided the 30 T cell receptor beta chains below, sequenced in a study of T-cell reconstitution after alpha-beta-depleted transplantation in children. During its preparation, the TCRbeta library received unique molecular identifiers. Each CDR3 protein gets one entry after TCRdb re-called the PCR reads with MiXCR. The sample contains roughly 670,000 distinct CDR3 sequences, around 13% of which appear only once. The sample here was PBMCs, taken before TCRalphabeta/CD19-depleted stem cell transplant. The receptors here all came from a girl aged 2 to 9 with congenital amegakaryocytic thrombocytopenia, due to receive a stem cell transplant.

This clonotype was counted a few times. V is TRBV7-9 and J is TRBJ2-5; TRBD2 agrees at 7 bases. Germline V gene lookup returns CDR1 SEHNR and CDR2 FQNEAQ (reference sequence). Losses at the gene ends were 4 bases for V and 5 bases for J; bases not matched to a gene: 13. The CDR3 covers 16 residues. CDR3 residues: CASSSDLAADWETQYF. CDR3 sequence (DNA): TGTGCCAGCAGCTCGGATCTAGCGGCCGATTGGGAGACCCAGTACTTC.

This clonotype was detected ten times or more. This chain links TRBV29-1 with TRBJ2-7; no definite D call. Trimming cost V 5 bases and J 3 bases, with 11 bases left between them. The germline CDR1 and CDR2 sequences are SQVTM and ANQGSEA. The CDR3 totals 12 residues. CDR3 amino acids: CSVSSTLYEQYF. CDR3 nucleotides: TGCAGCGTTAGTTCCACCCTCTACGAGCAGTACTTC.

The rearrangement joins TRBV7-9 to TRBJ2-7; possible D gene TRBD1, 5 bases. CDR3 length: 13 residues. The germline V and J ends were trimmed by 3 bases and 4 bases, with 10 bases remaining between them. The germline gives CDR1 SEHNR, CDR2 FQNEAQ (reference sequence). CDR3 sequence (DNA): TGTGCCAGCAGCTTTCAAAAGGGGTACGAGCAGTACTTC. Translating gives CASSFQKGYEQYF. The variable domain in full, completed from reference TRBV7-9 and TRBJ2-7, reads DTGVSQNPRHKITKRGQNVTFRCDPISEHNRLYWYRQTLGQGPEFLTYFQNEAQLEKSRLLSDRFSAERPKGSFSTLEIQRTEQGDSAMYLCASSFQKGYEQYFGPGTRLTVT.

In the case of this clonotype: The CDR3 ends on some other residue instead of the conserved phenylalanine or tryptophan, so this is likely a read error. The chain has TRBV7-6 and TRBJ1-1, with D possibly being TRBD1 (5 bases). The V end lost 1 base, the J end lost 5 bases, and 11 bases lay between the germline ends. This CDR3 contains 14 residues. In germline, CDR1 is SGHVS, CDR2 FNYEAQ. In DNA, the CDR3 is TGTGCCAGCAGCTTAGAGGGGCGAAAGACTGAAGCTTTCTAT. Translating gives CASSLEGRKTEAFY.

This clonotype was observed a handful of times. CDR3 DNA sequence: TGTGCCAGCAGCTCGGTTTGGGACCGCGCGCCCGGGGCCAACGTCCTGACTTTC. The encoded protein is CASSSVWDRAPGANVLTF. The chain couples TRBV11-1 to TRBJ2-6; D could derive from TRBD1 or TRBD2 (5 bases each). Deletions cut 4 bases from V and 4 bases from J, with 20 bases between. Per germline, CDR1 SGHAT and CDR2 FQDESV (reference sequence). The CDR3 consists of 18 residues.

This clonotype was recorded at least ten times. The chain has TRBV4-1 and TRBJ2-1; D not resolved. Trimming removed 2 bases from V and 4 bases from J, with 9 bases in between. The CDR3 runs to 14 residues. From germline, CDR1 is MGHRA and CDR2 YSYEKL. CDR3 amino acids: CASSQTVGYNEQFF. The CDR3 bases are TGCGCCAGCAGCCAAACCGTGGGTTACAATGAGCAGTTCTTC.

This clonotype was detected a few times. The CDR3 nucleotides are TGTGCCAGCAGTGGGACTAGCGGGCGAAGGGCCGGGGAGCTGTTTTTT. This sequence encodes CASSGTSGRRAGELFF. The genes are TRBV7-8 and TRBJ2-2; 12 nucleotides align to TRBD2. The CDR3 spans 16 residues. CDR1 SGHVS and CDR2 FQNEAQ come from the germline V gene. The ends lost 6 bases at V and 6 bases at J; junction bases unmatched: 8.

This clonotype was detected many times. CDR3 protein: CASMPGSGDEQFF. CDR3 DNA: TGCGCCAGCATGCCCGGAAGTGGCGATGAGCAGTTCTTC. The rearrangement joins TRBV5-1 to TRBJ2-1; no reliable D call. From germline, CDR1 is SGHRS and CDR2 YFSETQ. The CDR3 covers 13 residues. The ends were cut back, 6 bases at V and 8 bases at J, with 15 bases in the middle. Combining the CDR3 with reference TRBV5-1 and TRBJ2-1 gives the whole variable domain KAGVTQTPRYLIKTRGQQVTLSCSPISGHRSVSWYQQTPGQGLQFLFEYFSETQRNKGNFPGRFSGRQFSNSRSEMNVSTLELGDSALYLCASMPGSGDEQFFGPGTRLTVL.

The table lists this clonotype with many counts. The chain recombines TRBV15 with TRBJ2-3, with D unresolved. Trimming pared 0 bases from V and 0 bases from J, leaving 7 bases between. The CDR3 loop spans 15 amino acids. Germline V lookup: CDR1 LNHNV, CDR2 YYDKDF (reference sequence). Here the CDR3 DNA reads TGTGCCACCAGCAGAGATCATTCGAGCACAGATACGCAGTATTTT. This gives the protein CATSRDHSSTDTQYF. Supplemented by reference TRBV15 and TRBJ2-3, the full variable domain reads DAMVIQNPRYQVTQFGKPVTLSCSQTLNHNVMYWYQQKSSQAPKLLFHYYDKDFNNEADTPDNFQSRRPNTSFCFLDIRSPGLGDTAMYLCATSRDHSSTDTQYFGPGTRLTVL.

This clonotype was counted many times. The chain carries TRBV27 and TRBJ2-7; D is perhaps TRBD1 (6 bases). The V end lost 8 bases, the J end lost 6 bases, and 20 bases lay between the germline ends. The CDR3 runs to 14 residues. Germline lookup yields CDR1 MNHEY and CDR2 SMNVEV (reference sequence). For the CDR3, the DNA is TGTGCCAGCCGACAAATGACCACAGGGAGCGAGCAGTACTTC. It encodes CASRQMTTGSEQYF.

The genes are TRBV5-1 and TRBJ2-3, with 9 bases aligning to TRBD1. The junction had 9 bases not matched to a gene; V was cut back by 3 bases and J by 4 bases. CDR1 and CDR2 from the germline V gene are SGHRS and YFSETQ. This CDR3 comprises 16 residues. In DNA, the CDR3 is TGCGCCAGCAGCTGGGTGACGACAGGGGGGGCAGATACGCAGTATTTT. It encodes CASSWVTTGGADTQYF.

On this clonotype: A single base separates this from a much larger clone, so it may be a read error. CDR3 DNA: TGCATTGCTCCTCACAGGGAGGTCAACATTCAGTACTTC. It specifies CIAPHREVNIQYF. The chain uses TRBV20-1 and TRBJ2-4, with D perhaps assigned TRBD1 or TRBD2 (6 bases each). The germline CDR1 and CDR2 sequences are DFQATT and SNEGSKA (reference sequence). The CDR3 totals 13 residues.

This clonotype has ten or more counts. The chain links TRBV5-5 to TRBJ1-5; D perhaps matches TRBD1 (5 bases). This CDR3 is 14 amino acids long. Trimming removed 4 bases from V and 2 bases from J, with 10 bases in between. Germline CDR1 SGHKS, CDR2 YYEKEE (reference sequence). This chain's CDR3 is CASSRLGGNQPQHF. CDR3 DNA sequence: TGTGCCAGCAGCCGCTTGGGGGGCAATCAGCCCCAGCATTTT.

V usage is TRBV5-1 and J usage is TRBJ2-7, with 15 bases that match TRBD2. Trimming at V came to 6 bases and at J to 1 base, leaving 8 bases not matched to a gene. Germline V gene lookup returns CDR1 SGHRS and CDR2 YFSETQ. The CDR3 is 17 residues long. The CDR3 nucleotides are TGCGCCAGCAACCCGGCTGGACTAGCGGGAGGGTCCTACGAGCAGTACTTC. Amino acids: CASNPAGLAGGSYEQYF. The full variable domain, rest sourced from reference TRBV5-1 and TRBJ2-7, is KAGVTQTPRYLIKTRGQQVTLSCSPISGHRSVSWYQQTPGQGLQFLFEYFSETQRNKGNFPGRFSGRQFSNSRSEMNVSTLELGDSALYLCASNPAGLAGGSYEQYFGPGTRLTVT.

A few counts support this clonotype. The chain joins TRBV5-1 to TRBJ2-1; no definite D call. The CDR3 runs to 15 residues. CDR1 and CDR2 (germline): SGHRS, YFSETQ. V gave up 0 bases and J gave up 6 bases, with 13 bases separating them. The CDR3 DNA reads as TGCGCCAGCAGCTTGGAACTATCCTCGACCAATGAGCAGTTCTTC. Translating it yields CASSLELSSTNEQFF.

This clonotype was counted at least ten times. The chain employs TRBV7-8 and TRBJ2-1; D is uncertain. The CDR3 length is 12 residues. The V end lost 4 bases, the J end lost 8 bases, and 9 bases lay between the germline ends. Germline V gene lookup returns CDR1 SGHVS and CDR2 FQNEAQ. For the CDR3, the DNA is TGTGCCAGCAGCTCCCACGGCGATGAGCAGTTCTTC. This gives the protein CASSSHGDEQFF.

This clonotype came up a few times. The chain employs TRBV18 and TRBJ1-2; no clear D gene. The CDR3 consists of 14 residues. Between the trimmed V and J ends, which lost 0 bases and 6 bases, there was a span of 11 bases. Germline CDR1 KGHSH, CDR2 LQKENI. This CDR3 is CASSPPGRDHGYTF. The CDR3 DNA sequence: TGTGCCAGCTCACCACCGGGTAGGGATCATGGCTACACCTTC. The whole variable domain, filled in from reference TRBV18 and TRBJ1-2, reads NAGVMQNPRHLVRRRGQEARLRCSPMKGHSHVYWYRQLPEEGLKFMVYLQKENIIDESGMPKERFSAEFPKEGPSILRIQQVVRGDSAAYFCASSPPGRDHGYTFGSGTRLTVV.

This clonotype was counted many times. CDR3 in amino acids: CATSRGSSNEQFF. The CDR3 bases are TGTGCCACCAGCAGAGGATCAAGTAATGAGCAGTTCTTC. The V gene is TRBV15, the J gene TRBJ2-1; D gene uncertain. The CDR3 runs to 13 residues. CDR1 and CDR2 from the germline V gene are LNHNV and YYDKDF (reference sequence). Trimming stripped 1 base from V and 7 bases from J, with 8 bases between.

This clonotype was seen only a few times. The chain has TRBV15 and TRBJ2-1; D is unclear. Germline assignment: CDR1 LNHNV and CDR2 YYDKDF (reference sequence). The CDR3 extends over 15 amino acids. Deletions cut 5 bases from V and 8 bases from J, with 19 bases between. CDR3 nucleotide sequence: TGTGCCACCAGCGGTGAGGCCGCCGTCAGAGATGAGCAGTTCTTC. Translating gives CATSGEAAVRDEQFF.

This clonotype was seen repeatedly, ten times or more. This chain uses TRBV5-5 with TRBJ2-3; no reliable D call. The CDR3 consists of 12 residues. V was clipped by 4 bases and J by 2 bases, with 5 bases between them. Germline CDR1 is SGHKS and CDR2 is YYEKEE (reference sequence). The DNA for the CDR3 is TGTGCCAGCAGCATCTTCACAGATACGCAGTATTTT. It translates to CASSIFTDTQYF. The full variable domain, with the rest looked up from reference TRBV5-5 and TRBJ2-3, is DAGVTQSPTHLIKTRGQQVTLRCSPISGHKSVSWYQQVLGQGPQFIFQYYEKEERGRGNFPDRFSARQFPNYSSELNVNALLLGDSALYLCASSIFTDTQYFGPGTRLTVL.

This clonotype was observed many times. The chain recombines TRBV12-3 or TRBV12-4 with TRBJ1-5; TRBD1 might be the D (6 bases). Trimming pared 5 bases from V and 3 bases from J, leaving 26 bases between. The CDR3 has 19 residues. The CDR3 reads CASSDTLGASWGNNQPQHF. The CDR3 DNA follows: TGTGCCAGCAGTGACACTCTGGGGGCTTCTTGGGGGAACAATCAGCCCCAGCATTTT.

This clonotype was detected many times. The chain is built from TRBV20-1 and TRBJ2-3; D gene uncertain. Trimming pared 1 base from V and 3 bases from J, leaving 11 bases between. CDR3 length: 14 residues. Germline lookup yields CDR1 DFQATT and CDR2 SNEGSKA (reference sequence). DNA of the CDR3: TGCAGTGCTAGAGTGGGATTGGCGACAGATACGCAGTATTTT. Encoded protein: CSARVGLATDTQYF.

About this clonotype: A much larger clonotype is one base distant, so this may be a read error. The V and J genes are TRBV20-1 and TRBJ2-2; D not certain. The CDR3 is made up of 11 amino acids. V shed 5 bases and J shed 1 base, with 2 bases lying between them. Per the germline V gene, CDR1 is DFQATT and CDR2 is SNEGSKA (reference sequence). CDR3 in amino acids: CSAENTGELFF. Written as DNA, the CDR3 is TGCAGTGCTGAGAACACCGGGGAGCTGTTTTTT.

This chain uses TRBV15 with TRBJ2-7; 7 bases align to TRBD2. The germline V gene has CDR1 LNHNV and CDR2 YYDKDF (reference sequence). This CDR3 is 14 amino acids long. V lost 4 bases, J lost 3 bases, and 6 bases stayed unmatched. The CDR3 is CATSTVTSDYEQYF. The CDR3 bases are TGTGCCACCAGCACAGTTACTAGCGACTACGAGCAGTACTTC. The complete variable domain, with remaining parts taken from reference TRBV15 and TRBJ2-7, reads DAMVIQNPRYQVTQFGKPVTLSCSQTLNHNVMYWYQQKSSQAPKLLFHYYDKDFNNEADTPDNFQSRRPNTSFCFLDIRSPGLGDTAMYLCATSTVTSDYEQYFGPGTRLTVT.

This rearrangement joins TRBV30 to TRBJ2-1; 9 nucleotides match TRBD1. This CDR3 is 14 amino acids long. V lost 5 bases, J lost 6 bases, and 8 bases stayed unmatched. Per germline, CDR1 GTSNPN and CDR2 SVGIG (reference sequence). The CDR3 nucleotides are TGTGCCTGGGGACCGGGACAGGGTTTCAATGAGCAGTTCTTC. Translation gives CAWGPGQGFNEQFF.

This sequence joins TRBV6-2 or TRBV6-3 and TRBJ2-1; possible D gene TRBD2, 5 bases. CDR3 length: 20 residues. The V and J ends lost 2 bases and 0 bases respectively, with 23 bases between them. Germline V CDR1 and CDR2: MNHEY, SVGEGT. The CDR3 spells CASSYPRSRSGSGSYNEQFF. The CDR3 nucleotides read TGTGCCAGCAGTTACCCCAGAAGTAGGAGCGGCTCGGGCTCCTACAATGAGCAGTTCTTC.

CDR3 region: CASTRQEALPRYEQYF. The DNA for the CDR3 is TGTGCCAGCACAAGGCAGGAGGCCCTCCCTCGCTACGAGCAGTACTTC. The J gene is TRBJ2-7, the V gene TRBV28, with D tentatively TRBD2 (5 bases). Trimming shortened V by 7 bases and J by 3 bases, and 22 bases separated the two germline ends. The CDR3 extends over 16 amino acids. The V gene's germline CDR1 is MDHEN and CDR2 SYDVKM.

This clonotype was counted between two and nine times. The chain is built from TRBV5-6 and TRBJ2-1, with 12 bases matching TRBD2. In germline, CDR1 is SGHDT, CDR2 YYEEEE. The CDR3 extends over 15 amino acids. The V segment lost 4 bases and the J segment 8 bases; nucleotides outside the gene matches: 7. The DNA for the CDR3 is TGTGCCAGCAGCCCAAGACTAGCGGGAGCCCATGAGCAGTTCTTC. Protein product: CASSPRLAGAHEQFF.

The chain links TRBV7-6 to TRBJ2-7; 14 bases are shared with TRBD2. Germline values: CDR1 SGHVS, CDR2 FNYEAQ. The CDR3 is 17 residues long. The V segment lost 5 bases and the J segment 6 bases; nucleotides outside the gene matches: 12. CDR3 protein: CASSLDSGTSGSFEQYF. CDR3 bases: TGTGCCAGCAGCCTCGATAGTGGGACTAGCGGGAGTTTCGAGCAGTACTTC.

The genes are TRBV5-1 and TRBJ2-1, with 10 nucleotides matching TRBD2. The trim removed 4 bases at V and 0 bases at J, leaving 10 bases unmatched. The germline CDR1 and CDR2 sequences are SGHRS and YFSETQ. CDR3 length: 18 residues. The CDR3 nucleotides read TGCGCCAGCAGCAGGGATTTCGGGACTAGCGTCTCCTACAATGAGCAGTTCTTC. This translates into CASSRDFGTSVSYNEQFF.